The 13 T cell receptor beta chains below were found in one sample sequenced in a study of blood T cell repertoires in COVID-19. Using immunoSEQ multiplex PCR, the repertoire was profiled, and TCRdb retains in-frame clones only, with some absent. This table holds 250,000 to 350,000 clones, around 87% found once. What was sequenced was peripheral blood. Receptors originate from a man younger than 35 with active or convalescent COVID-19.

A few counts support this clone. The CDR3 bases are TGTGCCAGCAGCTTTTTTAGCAGCGGGGACTACGAGCAGTACTTC. It specifies CASSFFSSGDYEQYF. The chain uses TRBV7-9 and TRBJ2-7; 7 bases fit TRBD2. The CDR3 extends over 15 amino acids. V trimming: 3 bases; J trimming: 3 bases; junction bases outside the gene matches: 8. Germline V gene lookup returns CDR1 SEHNR and CDR2 FQNEAQ (reference sequence).

This chain links TRBV7-2 with TRBJ1-2; possible D gene TRBD1, 5 bases. The V end was cut by 5 bases, the J end by 4 bases, with 14 bases between. The germline gives CDR1 SGHTA, CDR2 FQGNSA. This CDR3 has 14 amino acids. The CDR3 coding sequence is TGTGCCAGCAGCATTCGACAGAATAGCTATGGCTACACCTTC. This translates into CASSIRQNSYGYTF.

The gene calls are TRBV7-8 and TRBJ1-2; D gene ambiguous. The V end lost 1 base, the J end lost 4 bases, and 13 bases lay between the germline ends. Germline V gene sequence: CDR1 SGHVS, CDR2 FQNEAQ. The CDR3 length is 15 residues. CDR3 loop: CASSLEASSGYGYTF. The CDR3 nucleotides read TGTGCCAGCAGCTTAGAGGCTTCGTCGGGCTATGGCTACACCTTC.

The V call is TRBV3-1 (or the pseudogene TRBV3-2), the J call TRBJ2-4; TRBD2 matches at 9 bases. The CDR3 is made up of 14 amino acids. The junction had 8 bases not matched to a gene; V was cut back by 2 bases and J by 12 bases. Germline V gives CDR1 LGHDT, CDR2 YNNKEL (reference sequence). The CDR3 loop reads CASSQWSSGGHQYF. The CDR3 nucleotides are TGTGCCAGCAGCCAATGGAGTAGCGGGGGTCATCAGTACTTC.

This rearrangement joins TRBV6-7 to TRBJ2-7; possibly TRBD1 for D (5 bases). TRBV6-7 is identified as an open reading frame with a role that is uncertain. V was cut by 6 bases and J by 5 bases, with 17 bases left in between. This CDR3 spans 14 amino acids. CDR3 nucleotides: TGTGCCAGCAGCCAGGCAATCCGGACACACGAGCAGTACTTC. Protein product: CASSQAIRTHEQYF.

A few counts support this clone. V and J are TRBV6-6 and TRBJ1-2; weak D call: TRBD1 (6 bases). CDR3 length: 13 residues. The germline V and J ends were trimmed by 4 bases and 8 bases, with 14 bases remaining between them. Germline V gene data show CDR1 as MNHNY and CDR2 as SVGAGI (reference sequence). CDR3 coding DNA: TGTGCCAGCAGTTTCACAGGGACGGGGGGCTACACCTTC. As protein: CASSFTGTGGYTF.

This chain links TRBV6-5 with TRBJ1-5; 9 bases agree with TRBD1. J lost 3 bases, V lost 8 bases, and 8 bases had no gene match. Per germline, CDR1 MNHEY and CDR2 SVGAGI. The CDR3 spans 15 residues. DNA for the CDR3: TGTGCCAGCTTCGAGGGACAGGGATTCAATCAGCCCCAGCATTTT. Translating it yields CASFEGQGFNQPQHF.

The genes are TRBV4-2 and TRBJ2-7, with 11 positions matching TRBD2. Trimming took 0 bases from V and 4 from J; bases not matched to a gene: 5. In germline, CDR1 is LGHNA, CDR2 YNFKEQ. CDR3 size: 16 residues. The CDR3 region has the DNA TGTGCCAGCAGCCAAGAGGGTACTAGCGGGAGTTACGAGCAGTACTTC. Translated: CASSQEGTSGSYEQYF.

V usage is TRBV24-1 and J usage is TRBJ2-3; 7 bases map to TRBD2. Germline assignment: CDR1 KGHDR and CDR2 SFDVKD. The ends lost 10 bases at V and 1 base at J; junction bases unmatched: 4. The CDR3 is 13 amino acids. CDR3 protein: CATSGAGTDTQYF. CDR3 coding DNA: TGTGCCACGAGCGGGGCGGGCACAGATACGCAGTATTTT.

This clone has only one observation. The rearrangement joins TRBV7-9 to TRBJ2-5, with a tentative D call TRBD2 (6 bases). CDR1 and CDR2 (germline): SEHNR, FQNEAQ (reference sequence). The V end lost 3 bases, the J end lost 5 bases, and 13 bases lay between the germline ends. The CDR3 loop spans 14 amino acids. CDR3 amino acids: CASSFSTEGETQYF. The DNA of the CDR3 is TGTGCCAGCAGCTTTTCAACGGAGGGGGAGACCCAGTACTTC.

The chain combines TRBV5-1 with TRBJ1-3; D is ambiguous. CDR3 length: 15 amino acids. Germline CDR1 and CDR2: SGHRS and YFSETQ. V was trimmed by 0 bases and J by 2 bases, leaving 9 bases between them. As DNA, the CDR3 is TGCGCCAGCAGCTTGGATCCAGCGGCTGGAAACACCATATATTTT. Amino acids: CASSLDPAAGNTIYF.

This chain connects TRBV27 to TRBJ2-7; D may be TRBD1 (5 bases). The V gene lost 8 bases and the J gene lost 3 bases, with 14 bases spanning the gap. Germline-derived CDR1 and CDR2 are MNHEY and SMNVEV (reference sequence). The CDR3 length is 13 residues. CDR3 loop: CASSPTEHYEQYF. The DNA for the CDR3 is TGTGCCAGCTCACCGACAGAACACTACGAGCAGTACTTC.

This clone was picked up one time. The V and J genes are TRBV6-2 or TRBV6-3 and TRBJ1-5; TRBD1 might be the D (6 bases). V lost 0 bases, J lost 2 bases, and 14 bases lay in between. The germline CDR1 and CDR2 sequences are MNHEY and SVGEGT. The CDR3 length is 17 residues. CDR3 sequence: CASSYSPTGTGNQPQHF. Here the CDR3 DNA reads TGTGCCAGCAGTTACTCGCCGACAGGTACTGGCAATCAGCCCCAGCATTTT.